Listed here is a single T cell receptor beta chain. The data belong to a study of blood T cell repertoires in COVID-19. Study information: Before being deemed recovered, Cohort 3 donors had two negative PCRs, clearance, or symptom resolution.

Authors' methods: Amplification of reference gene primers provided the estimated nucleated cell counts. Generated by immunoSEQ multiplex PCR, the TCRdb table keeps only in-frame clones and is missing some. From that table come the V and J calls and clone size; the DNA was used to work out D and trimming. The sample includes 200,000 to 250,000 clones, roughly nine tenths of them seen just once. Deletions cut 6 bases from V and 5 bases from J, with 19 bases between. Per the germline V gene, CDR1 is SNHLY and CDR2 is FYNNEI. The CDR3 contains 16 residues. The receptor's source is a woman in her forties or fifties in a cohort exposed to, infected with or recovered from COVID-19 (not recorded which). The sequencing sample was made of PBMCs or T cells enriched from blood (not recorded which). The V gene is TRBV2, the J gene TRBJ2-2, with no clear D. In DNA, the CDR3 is TGTGCCAGCAGCCGACTGGCCGTCTCGGGTACCGGGGAGCTGTTTTTT. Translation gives CASSRLAVSGTGELFF.